Listed below are T cell receptor beta chains from one sample, sequenced in a study of spatial heterogeneity in lung cancer. TCRdb recomputed calls from the 5' RACE reads with MiXCR, one row per CDR3 protein. The sample lists tens of thousands of distinct CDR3 sequences; less than 3.5% were seen once. The specimen comprised PBMCs, sampled at surgery. Every receptor here comes from a female donor with early-stage non-small cell lung cancer. CDR3s include the opening cysteine and the closing phenylalanine or tryptophan. D genes are given only for firm matches. Some rows mark clone size as missing; the rest say once, few, many or name a class of expanded clone.

v_gene: TRBV9; j_gene: TRBJ2-2; d_gene: TRBD2; abundance: few; CDR3aa: CASSGLAGFTGELFF; CDR3nt: TGTGCCAGCAGCGGCTTAGCGGGGTTCACCGGGGAGCTGTTTTTT
v_gene: TRBV3-1; j_gene: TRBJ1-4; d_gene: TRBD1; abundance: few; CDR3aa: CASSQETGAVEKLFF; CDR3nt: TGTGCCAGCAGCCAGGAGACAGGGGCCGTTGAAAAACTGTTTTTT
v_gene: TRBV28; j_gene: TRBJ2-3; d_gene: .; abundance: many; CDR3aa: CASRRGFTDTQYF; CDR3nt: TGTGCCAGCCGACGGGGTTTCACAGATACGCAGTATTTT
v_gene: TRBV30; j_gene: TRBJ2-3; d_gene: .; abundance: .; CDR3aa: CAWSGAGGDTQYF; CDR3nt: TGTGCCTGGAGTGGGGCTGGAGGGGATACGCAGTATTTT
v_gene: TRBV21-1; j_gene: TRBJ2-7; d_gene: .; abundance: many; CDR3aa: CASRPLWDVEQYF; CDR3nt: TGTGCCAGCAGGCCCCTATGGGACGTGGAGCAGTACTTC
v_gene: TRBV11-2; j_gene: TRBJ2-1; d_gene: .; abundance: many; CDR3aa: CASSPLSYNEQFF; CDR3nt: TGTGCCAGCAGCCCTCTAAGTTACAATGAGCAGTTCTTC
v_gene: TRBV20-1; j_gene: TRBJ1-2; d_gene: TRBD1; abundance: many; CDR3aa: CSATRQGIHGYTF; CDR3nt: TGCAGTGCTACAAGACAGGGGATTCATGGCTACACCTTC
v_gene: TRBV27; j_gene: TRBJ1-5; d_gene: TRBD1; abundance: few; CDR3aa: CASSPRGRDSNQPQHF; CDR3nt: TGTGCCAGCAGCCCCAGGGGGCGGGATAGCAATCAGCCCCAGCATTTT
v_gene: TRBV7-9; j_gene: TRBJ1-3; d_gene: .; abundance: many; CDR3aa: CASSLEGSGNTIYF; CDR3nt: TGTGCCAGCAGCCTTGAGGGCTCTGGAAACACCATATATTTT
v_gene: TRBV24-1; j_gene: TRBJ1-2; d_gene: .; abundance: many; CDR3aa: CATSDSDQTAASGYTF; CDR3nt: TGTGCCACCAGTGACTCGGACCAAACGGCGGCCTCTGGCTACACCTTC
v_gene: TRBV20-1; j_gene: TRBJ1-4; d_gene: TRBD1; abundance: many; CDR3aa: CSARVAGGSENEKLFF; CDR3nt: TGCAGTGCTAGAGTGGCAGGGGGCTCGGAGAATGAAAAACTGTTTTTT
v_gene: TRBV5-6; j_gene: TRBJ2-1; d_gene: TRBD2; abundance: many; CDR3aa: CASSLERLAGGNSYNEQFF; CDR3nt: TGTGCCAGCAGCTTGGAGAGACTAGCGGGAGGGAACTCCTACAATGAGCAGTTCTTC
v_gene: TRBV9; j_gene: TRBJ2-1; d_gene: .; abundance: many; CDR3aa: CASSVVGQGNEQFF; CDR3nt: TGTGCCAGCAGCGTAGTGGGCCAGGGAAATGAGCAGTTCTTC
v_gene: TRBV7-2; j_gene: TRBJ2-3; d_gene: .; abundance: many; CDR3aa: CASSLYRVITDTQYF; CDR3nt: TGTGCCAGCAGCTTATATCGCGTAATCACAGATACGCAGTATTTT
v_gene: TRBV11-2; j_gene: TRBJ2-1; d_gene: .; abundance: many; CDR3aa: CASSLTSLDIYNEQFF; CDR3nt: TGTGCCAGCAGCTTAACTTCCCTTGACATCTACAATGAGCAGTTCTTC
v_gene: TRBV28; j_gene: TRBJ2-3; d_gene: .; abundance: many; CDR3aa: CASSPRVDTQYF; CDR3nt: TGTGCCAGCAGCCCTAGGGTGGATACGCAGTATTTT
v_gene: TRBV4-1; j_gene: TRBJ2-3; d_gene: .; abundance: many; CDR3aa: CASSQKIRGGSTDTQYF; CDR3nt: TGCGCCAGCAGCCAAAAGATACGCGGAGGGAGCACAGATACGCAGTATTTT
v_gene: TRBV19; j_gene: TRBJ1-1; d_gene: .; abundance: many; CDR3aa: CASSIQGNTEAFF; CDR3nt: TGTGCCAGTAGTATCCAGGGGAACACTGAAGCTTTCTTT
v_gene: TRBV4-2; j_gene: TRBJ2-1; d_gene: .; abundance: many; CDR3aa: CASSQESGQGFSGILGEQFF; CDR3nt: TGTGCCAGCAGCCAAGAGTCAGGACAGGGGTTTAGCGGGATTCTGGGTGAGCAGTTCTTC
v_gene: TRBV12-3/TRBV12-4; j_gene: TRBJ2-3; d_gene: .; abundance: few; CDR3aa: CASSLTATDTQYF; CDR3nt: TGTGCCAGCAGTTTGACAGCCACAGATACGCAGTATTTT
v_gene: TRBV27; j_gene: TRBJ2-7; d_gene: TRBD2; abundance: many; CDR3aa: CASSVLAGVREQYF; CDR3nt: TGTGCCAGCAGTGTACTAGCGGGAGTCCGGGAGCAGTACTTC
v_gene: TRBV27; j_gene: TRBJ1-3; d_gene: .; abundance: many; CDR3aa: CASSPSGPQSSGNTIYF; CDR3nt: TGTGCCAGCAGTCCCTCGGGGCCACAGAGCTCTGGAAACACCATATATTTT
v_gene: TRBV5-1; j_gene: TRBJ1-1; d_gene: .; abundance: .; CDR3aa: CASSPVQGSTEAFF; CDR3nt: TGCGCCAGCAGCCCAGTACAGGGTAGCACTGAAGCTTTCTTT
v_gene: TRBV9; j_gene: TRBJ2-5; d_gene: .; abundance: many; CDR3aa: CASSVGAGPAKETQYF; CDR3nt: TGTGCCAGCAGCGTAGGAGCAGGGCCCGCAAAAGAGACCCAGTACTTC
v_gene: TRBV29-1; j_gene: TRBJ2-1; d_gene: .; abundance: few; CDR3aa: CSAEREYNEQFF; CDR3nt: TGCAGCGCCGAAAGGGAATACAATGAGCAGTTCTTC
v_gene: TRBV28; j_gene: TRBJ1-2; d_gene: .; abundance: many; CDR3aa: CASSQDLTNYGYTF; CDR3nt: TGTGCCAGCAGCCAAGACTTAACCAACTATGGCTACACCTTC
v_gene: TRBV29-1; j_gene: TRBJ2-3; d_gene: TRBD2; abundance: many; CDR3aa: CSSSYAGGPTDTQYF; CDR3nt: TGCAGCTCCTCCTACGCGGGAGGGCCCACAGATACGCAGTATTTT
v_gene: TRBV7-9; j_gene: TRBJ1-1; d_gene: .; abundance: many; CDR3aa: CASSMRAGRTEAFF; CDR3nt: TGTGCCAGCAGTATGCGGGCAGGGCGGACTGAAGCTTTCTTT
v_gene: TRBV24-1; j_gene: TRBJ2-3; d_gene: TRBD1; abundance: .; CDR3aa: CATRGTAFTDTQYF; CDR3nt: TGTGCCACCAGGGGGACAGCCTTCACAGATACGCAGTATTTT
v_gene: TRBV7-6; j_gene: TRBJ2-7; d_gene: TRBD2; abundance: many; CDR3aa: CASSLVGRENFGEQYF; CDR3nt: TGTGCCAGCAGCTTAGTTGGGCGGGAGAACTTTGGCGAGCAGTACTTC
v_gene: TRBV6-2/TRBV6-3; j_gene: TRBJ2-3; d_gene: TRBD2; abundance: many; CDR3aa: CASRALAESTDTQYF; CDR3nt: TGTGCCAGCAGGGCACTAGCGGAGAGCACAGATACGCAGTATTTT
v_gene: TRBV25-1; j_gene: TRBJ2-1; d_gene: TRBD2; abundance: many; CDR3aa: CASSELGTSGRNEQFF; CDR3nt: TGTGCCAGCAGTGAATTAGGGACTAGCGGGAGAAATGAGCAGTTCTTC
v_gene: TRBV7-9; j_gene: TRBJ1-2; d_gene: .; abundance: many; CDR3aa: CASSQDLVYGYTF; CDR3nt: TGTGCCAGCAGCCAGGACCTTGTCTACGGCTACACCTTC
v_gene: TRBV12-3/TRBV12-4; j_gene: TRBJ2-7; d_gene: .; abundance: few; CDR3aa: CASSPFGYEQYF; CDR3nt: TGTGCCAGCAGTCCCTTTGGCTACGAGCAGTACTTC
v_gene: TRBV7-9; j_gene: TRBJ2-5; d_gene: .; abundance: many; CDR3aa: CASSPGTALFQETQYF; CDR3nt: TGTGCCAGCAGCCCCGGGACCGCCCTGTTCCAAGAGACCCAGTACTTC
v_gene: TRBV25-1; j_gene: TRBJ2-7; d_gene: .; abundance: many; CDR3aa: CASRRTGTYEQYF; CDR3nt: TGTGCCAGCAGAAGGACTGGAACCTACGAGCAGTACTTC
v_gene: TRBV3-1; j_gene: TRBJ2-5; d_gene: TRBD2; abundance: many; CDR3aa: CASSPSGVETQYF; CDR3nt: TGTGCCAGCAGTCCTAGCGGGGTCGAGACCCAGTACTTC
v_gene: TRBV7-9; j_gene: TRBJ1-2; d_gene: TRBD1; abundance: many; CDR3aa: CASSTTGGAYGYTF; CDR3nt: TGTGCCAGCAGTACAACAGGGGGTGCCTATGGCTACACCTTC
v_gene: TRBV28; j_gene: TRBJ1-1; d_gene: .; abundance: many; CDR3aa: CASSPGMVGTEAFF; CDR3nt: TGTGCCAGCAGTCCAGGGATGGTCGGCACTGAAGCTTTCTTT
v_gene: TRBV6-5; j_gene: TRBJ2-5; d_gene: .; abundance: many; CDR3aa: CASSPGGTQETQYF; CDR3nt: TGTGCCAGCAGTCCCGGGGGAACCCAAGAGACCCAGTACTTC
v_gene: TRBV4-1; j_gene: TRBJ2-2; d_gene: TRBD2; abundance: many; CDR3aa: CASSQDLFGLAATGELFF; CDR3nt: TGCGCCAGCAGCCAAGATCTTTTCGGACTAGCGGCCACCGGGGAGCTGTTTTTT
v_gene: TRBV12-3/TRBV12-4; j_gene: TRBJ2-1; d_gene: .; abundance: .; CDR3aa: CASKVQDYNEQFF; CDR3nt: TGTGCCAGCAAAGTCCAGGACTACAATGAGCAGTTCTTC
v_gene: TRBV27; j_gene: TRBJ2-5; d_gene: TRBD1; abundance: many; CDR3aa: CASSPGTEGETQYF; CDR3nt: TGTGCCAGCAGCCCAGGGACAGAGGGAGAGACCCAGTACTTC
v_gene: TRBV18; j_gene: TRBJ2-3; d_gene: .; abundance: many; CDR3aa: CASSQGRRERAADTQYF; CDR3nt: TGTGCCAGCTCGCAGGGACGACGGGAACGTGCGGCAGATACGCAGTATTTT
v_gene: TRBV5-1; j_gene: TRBJ2-5; d_gene: TRBD2; abundance: .; CDR3aa: CASSSQRGGETQYF; CDR3nt: TGCGCCAGCAGCTCCCAGCGGGGTGGGGAGACCCAGTACTTC
v_gene: TRBV5-1; j_gene: TRBJ2-3; d_gene: TRBD2; abundance: many; CDR3aa: CASSLDFAGGTDTQYF; CDR3nt: TGCGCCAGCAGCTTGGACTTCGCGGGGGGCACAGATACGCAGTATTTT
v_gene: TRBV3-1; j_gene: TRBJ2-2; d_gene: TRBD2; abundance: many; CDR3aa: CATGSSGMRTGELFF; CDR3nt: TGTGCCACAGGGTCTAGCGGGATGCGAACCGGGGAGCTGTTTTTT
v_gene: TRBV28; j_gene: TRBJ2-1; d_gene: .; abundance: many; CDR3aa: CASSKDRWDEQFF; CDR3nt: TGTGCCAGCAGCAAGGATCGTTGGGATGAGCAGTTCTTC
v_gene: TRBV5-1; j_gene: TRBJ1-5; d_gene: TRBD1; abundance: many; CDR3aa: CASSLEGAQGQPQHF; CDR3nt: TGCGCCAGCAGCTTGGAGGGGGCGCAGGGTCAGCCCCAGCATTTT
v_gene: TRBV3-1; j_gene: TRBJ2-2; d_gene: .; abundance: many; CDR3aa: CASSQRTSLSGELFF; CDR3nt: TGTGCCAGCAGCCAAAGAACTAGTTTGTCCGGGGAGCTGTTTTTT
v_gene: TRBV11-2; j_gene: TRBJ2-6; d_gene: .; abundance: many; CDR3aa: CASTRAGAYSGANVLTF; CDR3nt: TGTGCCAGCACGCGGGCCGGGGCCTACTCTGGGGCCAACGTCCTGACTTTC
v_gene: TRBV7-6; j_gene: TRBJ2-7; d_gene: .; abundance: medium-sized; CDR3aa: CASSTGRGSYEQYF; CDR3nt: TGTGCCAGCAGCACTGGGCGCGGCTCCTACGAGCAGTACTTC
v_gene: TRBV20-1; j_gene: TRBJ1-1; d_gene: .; abundance: many; CDR3aa: CSARAVFMNTEAFF; CDR3nt: TGCAGTGCTAGAGCAGTATTCATGAACACTGAAGCTTTCTTT
v_gene: TRBV27; j_gene: TRBJ2-1; d_gene: .; abundance: .; CDR3aa: CASSFLGGNEQFF; CDR3nt: TGTGCCAGCAGTTTCCTAGGAGGCAATGAGCAGTTCTTC